The table lists the clone carrying this T cell receptor beta chain with a few counts. Antigen specificity is unknown. The data derive from a study of cytomegalovirus exposure and HLA in healthy donors. About the study: Roughly 180 million T cells yielded fewer than 120 million unique TCR beta sequences in earlier analysis. Study-wide results and caveats: Among donors in an Asian-associated ancestry cluster, a later analysis reportedly found fewer N-insertions than the approximately 700-donor mean. Clonal expansion was found to be greater in HLA-associated TCR beta chains than in equally common others in a later analysis.

The V gene lost 4 bases and the J gene lost 1 base, with 4 bases spanning the gap. The CDR3 spans 12 residues. From germline, CDR1 is SNHLY and CDR2 FYNNEI. Both 60 Vbeta primers and 13 Jbeta primers went into the PCR. Libraries were prepared by immunoSEQ multiplex PCR; TCRdb keeps only in-frame clonotypes and omits some of them. The repertoire has roughly 200,000 clones, 82% of them found once; the top ten carry 2.7%. This receptor was identified in a woman aged 40-49 years in good health and CMV-seronegative. J is TRBJ1-1 and V is TRBV2; D unresolved. The sample consisted of PBMCs. CDR3 loop: CASSGQNTEAFF. The CDR3 nucleotides read TGTGCCAGCAGTGGACAGAACACTGAAGCTTTCTTT.